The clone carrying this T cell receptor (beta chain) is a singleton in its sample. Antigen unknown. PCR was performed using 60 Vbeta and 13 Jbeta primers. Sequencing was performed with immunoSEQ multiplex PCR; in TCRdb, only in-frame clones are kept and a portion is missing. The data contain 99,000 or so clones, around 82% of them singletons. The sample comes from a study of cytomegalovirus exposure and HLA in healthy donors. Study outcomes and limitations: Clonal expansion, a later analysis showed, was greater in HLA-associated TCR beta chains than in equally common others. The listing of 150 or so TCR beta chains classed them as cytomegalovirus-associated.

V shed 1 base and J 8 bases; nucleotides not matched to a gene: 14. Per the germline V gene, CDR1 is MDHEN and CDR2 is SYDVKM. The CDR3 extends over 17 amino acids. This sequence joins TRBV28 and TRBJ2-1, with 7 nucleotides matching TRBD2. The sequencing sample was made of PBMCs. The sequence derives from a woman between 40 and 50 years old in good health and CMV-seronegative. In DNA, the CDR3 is TGTGCCAGCAGTTTATTAGCTAGCGGTAAAGTTCTTCATGAGCAGTTCTTC. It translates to CASSLLASGKVLHEQFF.